A single sample is the source of the 23 T cell receptor beta chains below, sequenced in a study of blood T cell repertoires in COVID-19. The data were produced by immunoSEQ multiplex PCR, yet TCRdb's version contains in-frame clones alone and is incomplete. In the table there are around 43,000 clones, about 85% of which are singletons. Specimen: peripheral blood. Every receptor here comes from a woman of 80 years or more with acute or convalescent COVID-19.

The chain has TRBV5-1 and TRBJ2-1; 7 bases agree with TRBD2. Trimming removed 3 bases from V and 12 bases from J; junction bases left unmatched: 18. This CDR3 has 16 amino acids. Germline V gives CDR1 SGHRS, CDR2 YFSETQ. The CDR3: CASSSLRGTTMGGQFF. The CDR3, as DNA: TGCGCCAGCAGCTCCCTTCGTGGGACTACGATGGGAGGGCAGTTCTTC.

The chain joins TRBV2 to TRBJ1-4; TRBD1 aligns across 7 bases. The junction had 12 bases not matched to a gene; V was cut back by 6 bases and J by 8 bases. Germline V gives CDR1 SNHLY, CDR2 FYNNEI. The CDR3 consists of 15 residues. This CDR3 is CASSPNLQGWEKLFF. The CDR3 nucleotides read TGTGCCAGCAGCCCAAATCTACAGGGGTGGGAAAAACTGTTTTTT.

The chain is built from TRBV4-2 and TRBJ2-1, with 14 positions matching TRBD2. V lost 3 bases to trimming and J lost 9 bases; unmatched junction nucleotides: 4. The V gene's germline CDR1 is LGHNA and CDR2 YNFKEQ. The CDR3 covers 15 residues. CDR3 residues: CASSQGLAGVGEQFF. CDR3 DNA sequence: TGTGCCAGCAGCCAGGGACTAGCGGGAGTGGGTGAGCAGTTCTTC.

The chain joins TRBV11-2 to TRBJ1-4, with unresolved D. V gave up 5 bases and J gave up 7 bases, with 11 bases separating them. The CDR3 extends over 13 amino acids. Germline V CDR1 and CDR2: SGHAT, FQNNGV. The CDR3 is CASSPTVVEKLFF. In nucleotides, the CDR3 is TGTGCCAGCAGCCCTACAGTAGTTGAAAAACTGTTTTTT.

The chain has TRBV5-1 and TRBJ2-5, with TRBD2 matching 9 bases. Trimming took 4 bases from V and 5 from J; bases not matched to a gene: 12. This CDR3 spans 16 amino acids. The germline gives CDR1 SGHRS, CDR2 YFSETQ. CDR3 sequence reads: CASSQQPSGEGETQYF. The CDR3, as DNA: TGCGCCAGCAGCCAACAACCTAGCGGGGAGGGGGAGACCCAGTACTTC.

The chain is built from TRBV30 and TRBJ2-5, with D perhaps matching TRBD1 (5 bases). CDR3 size: 12 residues. Trimming took 5 bases from V and 0 from J, leaving 7 bases between them. Germline CDR1 reads GTSNPN; CDR2 reads SVGIG (reference sequence). CDR3 nucleotides: TGTGCCTGGTGCAGGGACCAAGAGACCCAGTACTTC. Its protein product is CAWCRDQETQYF.

This rearrangement joins TRBV5-4 to TRBJ1-2; D is perhaps TRBD1 (6 bases). The CDR3 contains 14 residues. V dropped 0 bases and J dropped 3 bases, with 9 bases sitting between them. The germline gives CDR1 SGHNT, CDR2 YYREEE (reference sequence). The CDR3 region is CASSLDPGDYGYTF. The CDR3 DNA follows: TGTGCCAGCAGCTTGGATCCAGGGGACTATGGCTACACCTTC.

The chain carries TRBV10-1 and TRBJ1-2, with TRBD1 matching over 7 bases. The CDR3 length is 13 residues. The junction had 9 bases not matched to a gene; V was cut back by 6 bases and J by 8 bases. Germline V gene sequence: CDR1 WNHNN, CDR2 SYGVQD (reference sequence). The CDR3 spells CASSRDRAWGYTF. The CDR3 DNA is TGCGCCAGCAGCCGCGACAGGGCCTGGGGCTACACCTTC.

This clone appeared once. Here the CDR3 reads CASSIGGGTAKDYEQYF. The DNA for the CDR3 is TGTGCCAGTAGTATAGGGGGCGGGACAGCCAAGGACTACGAGCAGTACTTC. This rearrangement joins TRBV19 to TRBJ2-7; D is perhaps TRBD1 (7 bases). Germline V gene lookup returns CDR1 LNHDA and CDR2 SQIVND (reference sequence). This CDR3 region has 17 residues. The V end was cut by 1 base, the J end by 3 bases, with 19 bases between.

For the CDR3, the DNA is TGTGCCAGCAGCCAATATGCGGGAGGTGAGCAGTTCTTC. This codes for CASSQYAGGEQFF. The chain uses TRBV16 and TRBJ2-1; the match to TRBD2 covers 8 bases. Unmatched junction bases numbered 2, after V lost 1 base and J lost 9 bases. Germline CDR1 is KGHSY and CDR2 is FQNENV. This CDR3 region has 13 residues.

This chain uses TRBV6-6 with TRBJ1-2; 8 positions agree with TRBD1. Trimming at V came to 5 bases and at J to 0 bases, leaving 5 bases not matched to a gene. Per germline, CDR1 MNHNY and CDR2 SVGAGI (reference sequence). CDR3 length: 15 amino acids. The CDR3 DNA follows: TGTGCCAGCAGTCCCCCGGGACAGGCTAACTATGGCTACACCTTC. Amino acids: CASSPPGQANYGYTF.

This clone was seen a few times. V usage is TRBV2 and J usage is TRBJ2-1; D perhaps matches TRBD2 (7 bases). Trimming pared 7 bases from V and 0 bases from J, leaving 13 bases between. There are 15 residues in the CDR3. Germline V gene data show CDR1 as SNHLY and CDR2 as FYNNEI. CDR3 residues: CASTGGESSYNEQFF. The CDR3 DNA is TGTGCCAGCACGGGGGGCGAAAGCTCCTACAATGAGCAGTTCTTC. Complete variable domain (other parts from reference TRBV2 and TRBJ2-1): EPEVTQTPSHQVTQMGQEVILRCVPISNHLYFYWYRQILGQKVEFLVSFYNNEISEKSEIFDDQFSVERPDGSNFTLKIRSTKLEDSAMYFCASTGGESSYNEQFFGPGTRLTVL.

On this clone: The sample has other DNA sequences that encode this CDR3 too. The J gene is TRBJ2-1, the V gene TRBV5-1; D gene ambiguous. The CDR3 has 14 amino acids. The ends were cut back, 0 bases at V and 8 bases at J, with 12 bases in the middle. Germline CDR1 is SGHRS and CDR2 is YFSETQ. In nucleotides, the CDR3 is TGCGCCAGCAGCTTGGTTAGGTCAGGCGATGAGCAGTTCTTC. It codes for CASSLVRSGDEQFF.

The gene calls are TRBV19 and TRBJ2-2, with 7 bases fitting TRBD2. V dropped 8 bases and J dropped 5; count of bases not matched to a gene: 5. Germline CDR1 is LNHDA and CDR2 is SQIVND (reference sequence). CDR3 size: 13 residues. Here the CDR3 DNA reads TGTGCCAGTTACGGGACTACAACCGGGGAGCTGTTTTTT. Protein: CASYGTTTGELFF.

CDR3 sequence reads: CASSEGQGWTEAFF. Written as DNA, the CDR3 is TGCGCCAGCAGCGAGGGACAGGGCTGGACTGAAGCTTTCTTT. V gene TRBV5-1 combines with J gene TRBJ1-1; the match to TRBD1 covers 9 bases. V lost 4 bases to trimming and J lost 5 bases; unmatched junction nucleotides: 6. CDR1 and CDR2 (germline): SGHRS, YFSETQ. This CDR3 comprises 14 residues.

This clone has just one count. The genes are TRBV20-1 and TRBJ1-2, with 10 bases fitting TRBD1. V was clipped by 6 bases and J by 7 bases; unmatched bases: 2. Germline-derived CDR1 and CDR2 are DFQATT and SNEGSKA (reference sequence). This CDR3 comprises 11 residues. In nucleotides, the CDR3 is TGCAGTGCCGGGACAGGGGTTGGCTACACCTTC. It translates to CSAGTGVGYTF.

The table lists this clone with a count of one. The chain links TRBV30 to TRBJ2-1; D is possibly TRBD1 (6 bases). Germline V gene sequence: CDR1 GTSNPN, CDR2 SVGIG (reference sequence). The CDR3 totals 10 residues. V dropped 5 bases and J dropped 8 bases, with 7 bases sitting between them. The CDR3 coding sequence is TGTGCCTGGGGGGGCGATGAGCAGTTCTTC. Its protein is CAWGGDEQFF.

The chain is built from TRBV9 and TRBJ2-3, with 13 bases aligning to TRBD2. The CDR3 covers 19 residues. The germline V gene has CDR1 SGDLS and CDR2 YYNGEE. Unmatched junction bases numbered 10, after V lost 3 bases and J lost 0 bases. As DNA, the CDR3 is TGTGCCAGCAGCGGGAGGGGGACTAGCGGGATAGGAAGCACAGATACGCAGTATTTT. Residues: CASSGRGTSGIGSTDTQYF.

The chain is built from TRBV18 and TRBJ2-1, with D tentatively TRBD2 (6 bases). The CDR3 is 17 amino acids. Trimming stripped 3 bases from V and 5 bases from J, with 20 bases between. Looked up from germline, CDR1 is KGHSH and CDR2 is LQKENI. As DNA, the CDR3 is TGTGCCAGCTCACCGTCGACCGTTAGCGGTTCCCACAATGAGCAGTTCTTC. Its protein is CASSPSTVSGSHNEQFF.

The V and J genes are TRBV11-2 and TRBJ2-2; 7 positions match TRBD1. This CDR3 has 16 residues. Germline trimming cut 3 bases from V and 1 base from J; bases unmatched to any gene: 5. CDR1 SGHAT and CDR2 FQNNGV come from the germline V gene. CDR3 coding DNA: TGTGCCAGCAGCTTCAGGGGGTTGGGGAACACCGGGGAGCTGTTTTTT. Amino acids: CASSFRGLGNTGELFF.

CDR3 in amino acids: CASSLLGQDYEQYF. The CDR3 DNA reads as TGTGCCAGCAGCTTGCTGGGACAGGACTACGAGCAGTACTTC. The V and J genes are TRBV5-8 and TRBJ2-7; 8 nucleotides line up with TRBD1. The trim removed 1 base at V and 3 bases at J, leaving 3 bases unmatched. CDR1 and CDR2 (germline): SGHTS, YDEGEE. The CDR3 runs 14 residues. Filled out from reference TRBV5-8 and TRBJ2-7, the complete variable domain reads EAGVTQSPTHLIKTRGQQATLRCSPISGHTSVYWYQQALGLGLQFLLWYDEGEERNRGNFPPRFSGRQFPNYSSELNVNALELEDSALYLCASSLLGQDYEQYFGPGTRLTVT.

This clone was seen more than once but under ten times. The rearrangement joins TRBV14 to TRBJ1-1; the D gene is possibly TRBD1 (5 bases). The CDR3 totals 15 residues. The V end was cut by 9 bases, the J end by 3 bases, with 20 bases between. CDR1 is SGHDN and CDR2 is FVKESK in the germline V gene. The CDR3 protein is CASRAGPLEDTEAFF. CDR3 bases: TGTGCCAGTAGGGCAGGGCCACTCGAAGACACTGAAGCTTTCTTT.

The chain couples TRBV4-1 to TRBJ1-1, with 7 bases that match TRBD1. V trimming: 4 bases; J trimming: 3 bases; junction bases outside the gene matches: 2. The length of the CDR3 is 13 residues. Germline CDR1 and CDR2: MGHRA and YSYEKL. The CDR3, as DNA: TGCGCCAGCAGCCGAACAGGGGACACTGAAGCTTTCTTT. This encodes CASSRTGDTEAFF.